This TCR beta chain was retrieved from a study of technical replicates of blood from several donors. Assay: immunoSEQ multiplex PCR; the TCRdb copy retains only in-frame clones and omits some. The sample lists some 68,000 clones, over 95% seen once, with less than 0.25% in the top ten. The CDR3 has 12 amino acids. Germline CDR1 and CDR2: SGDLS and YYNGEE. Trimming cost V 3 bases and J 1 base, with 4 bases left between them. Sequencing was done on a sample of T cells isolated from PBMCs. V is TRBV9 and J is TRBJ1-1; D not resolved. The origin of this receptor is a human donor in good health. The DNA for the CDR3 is TGTGCCAGCAGCGGGGCGAACACTGAAGCTTTCTTT. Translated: CASSGANTEAFF.